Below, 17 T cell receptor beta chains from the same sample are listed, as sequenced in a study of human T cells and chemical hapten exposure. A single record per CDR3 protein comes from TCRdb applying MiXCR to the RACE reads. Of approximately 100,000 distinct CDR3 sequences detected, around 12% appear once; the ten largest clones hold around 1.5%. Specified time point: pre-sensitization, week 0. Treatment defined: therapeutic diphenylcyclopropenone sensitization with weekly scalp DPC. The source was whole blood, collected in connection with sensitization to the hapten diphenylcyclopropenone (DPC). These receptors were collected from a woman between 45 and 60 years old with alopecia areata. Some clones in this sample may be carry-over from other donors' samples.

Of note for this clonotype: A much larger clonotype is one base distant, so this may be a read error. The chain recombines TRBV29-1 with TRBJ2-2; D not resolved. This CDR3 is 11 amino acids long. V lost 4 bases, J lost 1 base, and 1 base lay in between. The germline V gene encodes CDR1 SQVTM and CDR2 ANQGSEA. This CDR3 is CSVGNTGELFF. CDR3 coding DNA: TGCAGCGTTGGGAACACCGGGGAGCTGTTTTTT.

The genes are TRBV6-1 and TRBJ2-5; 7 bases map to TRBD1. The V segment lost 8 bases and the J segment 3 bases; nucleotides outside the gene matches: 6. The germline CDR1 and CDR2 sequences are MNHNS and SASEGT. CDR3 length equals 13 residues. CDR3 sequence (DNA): TGTGCCAGCCGCAGGGACAGAGAAGAGACCCAGTACTTC. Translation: CASRRDREETQYF.

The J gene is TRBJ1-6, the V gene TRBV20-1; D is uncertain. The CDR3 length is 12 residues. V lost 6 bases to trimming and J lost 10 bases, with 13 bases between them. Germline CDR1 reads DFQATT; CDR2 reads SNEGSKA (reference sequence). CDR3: CSARRVYSPLHF. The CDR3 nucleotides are TGCAGTGCGAGAAGGGTTTACTCACCCCTCCACTTT.

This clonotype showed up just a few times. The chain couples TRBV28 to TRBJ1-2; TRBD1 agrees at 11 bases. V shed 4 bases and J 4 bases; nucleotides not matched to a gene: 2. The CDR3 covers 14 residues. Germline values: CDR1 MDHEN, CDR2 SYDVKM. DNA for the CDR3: TGTGCCAGCAGTTCCGGACAGGGGGCCTATGGCTACACCTTC. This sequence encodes CASSSGQGAYGYTF.

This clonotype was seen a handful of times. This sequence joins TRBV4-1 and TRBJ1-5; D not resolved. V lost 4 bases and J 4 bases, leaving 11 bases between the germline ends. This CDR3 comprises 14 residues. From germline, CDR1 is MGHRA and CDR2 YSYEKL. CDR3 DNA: TGCGCCAGCAGCCGGTCGTCAGAAAATCAGCCCCAGCATTTT. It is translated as CASSRSSENQPQHF.

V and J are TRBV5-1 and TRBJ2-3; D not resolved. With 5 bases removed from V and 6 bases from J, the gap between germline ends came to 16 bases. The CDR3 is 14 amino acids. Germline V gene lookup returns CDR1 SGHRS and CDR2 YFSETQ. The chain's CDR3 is CASSPPQVPDTQYF. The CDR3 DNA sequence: TGCGCCAGCAGTCCCCCTCAGGTTCCGGATACGCAGTATTTT.

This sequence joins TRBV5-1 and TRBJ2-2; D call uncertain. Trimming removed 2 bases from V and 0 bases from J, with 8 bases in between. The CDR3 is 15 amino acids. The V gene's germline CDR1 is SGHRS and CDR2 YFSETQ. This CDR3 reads CASSFGVANTGELFF. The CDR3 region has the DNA TGCGCCAGCAGCTTTGGGGTTGCGAACACCGGGGAGCTGTTTTTT.

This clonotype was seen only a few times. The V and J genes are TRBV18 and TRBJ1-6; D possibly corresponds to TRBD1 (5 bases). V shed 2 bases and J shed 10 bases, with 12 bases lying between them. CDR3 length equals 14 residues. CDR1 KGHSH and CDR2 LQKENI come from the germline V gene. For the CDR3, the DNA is TGTGCCAGCTCACCAAAGGTAGGGGAGTCACCCCTCCACTTT. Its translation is CASSPKVGESPLHF.

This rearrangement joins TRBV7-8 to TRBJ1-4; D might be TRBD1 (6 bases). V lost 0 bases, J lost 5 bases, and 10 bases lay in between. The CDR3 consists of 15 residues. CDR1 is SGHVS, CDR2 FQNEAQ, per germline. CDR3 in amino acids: CASSLAGQANEKLFF. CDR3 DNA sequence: TGTGCCAGCAGCTTAGCGGGACAAGCGAATGAAAAACTGTTTTTT.

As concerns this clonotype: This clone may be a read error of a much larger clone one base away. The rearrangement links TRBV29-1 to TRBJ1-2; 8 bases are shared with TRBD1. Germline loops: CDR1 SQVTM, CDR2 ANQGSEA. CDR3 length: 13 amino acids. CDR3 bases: TGCAGCGTTGAGAGACAGGGGAACTGTGGCTACACCTTC. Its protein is CSVERQGNCGYTF.

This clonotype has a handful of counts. The CDR3 coding sequence is TGTGCCAGCAGCTTATGGGGTGTGAACACTGAAGCTTTCTTT. This sequence encodes CASSLWGVNTEAFF. J is TRBJ1-1 and V is TRBV7-2; no clear D gene. Germline V lookup: CDR1 SGHTA, CDR2 FQGNSA. The V end was cut by 2 bases, the J end by 0 bases, with 7 bases between. The CDR3 covers 14 residues.

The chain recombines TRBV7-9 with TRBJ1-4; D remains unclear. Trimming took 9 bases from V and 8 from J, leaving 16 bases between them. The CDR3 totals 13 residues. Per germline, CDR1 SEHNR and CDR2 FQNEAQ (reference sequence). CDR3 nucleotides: TGTGCCAGTCAAGTAGCTGGACGGGAAAAACTGTTTTTT. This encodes CASQVAGREKLFF.

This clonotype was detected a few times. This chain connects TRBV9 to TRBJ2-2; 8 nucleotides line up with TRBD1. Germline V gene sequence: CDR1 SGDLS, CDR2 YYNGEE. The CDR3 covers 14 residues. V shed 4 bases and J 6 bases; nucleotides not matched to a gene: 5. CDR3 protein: CASSFDRGAGELFF. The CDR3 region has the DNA TGTGCCAGCAGCTTTGACAGGGGTGCCGGGGAGCTGTTTTTT.

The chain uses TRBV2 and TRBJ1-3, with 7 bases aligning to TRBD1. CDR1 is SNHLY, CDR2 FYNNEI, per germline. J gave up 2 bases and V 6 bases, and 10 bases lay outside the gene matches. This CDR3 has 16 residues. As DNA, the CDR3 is TGTGCCAGCAGAAATCGTAGGGGGCGCACTGGAAACACCATATATTTT. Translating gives CASRNRRGRTGNTIYF.

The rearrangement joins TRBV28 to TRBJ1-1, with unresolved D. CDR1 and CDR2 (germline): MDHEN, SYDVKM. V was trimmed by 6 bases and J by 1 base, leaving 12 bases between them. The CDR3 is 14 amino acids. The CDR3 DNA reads TGTGCCAGCAGCCGGACGCTTCGGAACACTGAAGCTTTCTTT. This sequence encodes CASSRTLRNTEAFF. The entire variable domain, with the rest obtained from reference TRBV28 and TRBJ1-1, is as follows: DVKVTQSSRYLVKRTGEKVFLECVQDMDHENMFWYRQDPGLGLRLIYFSYDVKMKEKGDIPEGYSVSREKKERFSLILESASTNQTSMYLCASSRTLRNTEAFFGQGTRLTVV.

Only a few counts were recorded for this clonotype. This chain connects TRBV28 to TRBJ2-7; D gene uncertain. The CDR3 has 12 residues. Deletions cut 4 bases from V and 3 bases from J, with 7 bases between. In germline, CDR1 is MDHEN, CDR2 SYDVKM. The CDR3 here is CASSSTIYEQYF. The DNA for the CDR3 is TGTGCCAGCAGTTCGACAATCTACGAGCAGTACTTC. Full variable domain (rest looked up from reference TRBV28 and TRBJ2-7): DVKVTQSSRYLVKRTGEKVFLECVQDMDHENMFWYRQDPGLGLRLIYFSYDVKMKEKGDIPEGYSVSREKKERFSLILESASTNQTSMYLCASSSTIYEQYFGPGTRLTVT.

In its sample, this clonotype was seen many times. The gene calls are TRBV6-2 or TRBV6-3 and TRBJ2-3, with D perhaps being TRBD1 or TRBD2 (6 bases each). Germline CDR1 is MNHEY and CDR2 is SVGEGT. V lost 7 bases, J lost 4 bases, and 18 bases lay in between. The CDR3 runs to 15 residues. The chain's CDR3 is CASTTGGRGSDTQYF. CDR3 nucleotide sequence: TGTGCCAGCACCACCGGGGGCAGGGGTTCAGATACGCAGTATTTT.